This TCR beta chain was sequenced during a study of shared clonotypes between healthy human individuals. Several immunoSEQ 96-well plates shared each subset's DNA, each plate a replicate. The table came from immunoSEQ multiplex PCR; TCRdb's copy has only in-frame clones and leaves some out. The data contain about 2.2 million clones, approximately 92% of them singletons. This CDR3 is 15 amino acids long. Germline assignment: CDR1 SGDLS and CDR2 YYNGEE. The ends were cut back, 0 bases at V and 8 bases at J, with 17 bases in the middle. Naive CD8 cells lacked CD45RO, underwent positive selection for CCR7 and left out terminally differentiated effector memory CD45RA+ cells.

Sample: naive CD8+ T cells from PBMCs. This chain links TRBV9 with TRBJ1-2; D might be TRBD1 (6 bases). The TCR was taken from a man aged 18 to 29 in good health. Some clones in this sample may be carry-over from other donors' samples. CDR3 loop: CASSVALTGTNGYTF. The CDR3 DNA reads as TGTGCCAGCAGCGTAGCGCTCACAGGGACGAACGGCTACACCTTC.